This T cell receptor beta chain was identified in a study of CD8 T cells in Susac syndrome. With random hexamers, reverse transcription was performed on about 0.45 to 1 ug of RNA. The amplification used immunoSEQ multiplex PCR on TCR beta CDR3; it spanned 54 Vbeta and 13 Jbeta. TCRdb redid the calling of the immunoSEQ multiplex PCR reads with MiXCR, one entry per CDR3 protein. The sample holds about 300,000 distinct CDR3 sequences; about nine tenths are singletons and the top ten take about 0.17%. In germline, CDR1 is KGHSH, CDR2 LQKENI. There are 17 residues in the CDR3. After removal of 4 bases from V and 0 bases from J, the junction contained 6 bases not matched to a gene. Negative isolation was used for CD8+ and CD4+ T cells and FACS enrichment for TEMRA cells.

The chain joins TRBV18 to TRBJ2-1; TRBD2 aligns across 10 bases. The sequence was obtained from a human donor with multiple sclerosis. Sequenced sample: CD8+ T cells from PBMCs. The CDR3 DNA follows: TGTGCCAGCTCACATAACCGACTAGCGGGCTCCTACAATGAGCAGTTCTTC. Its protein product is CASSHNRLAGSYNEQFF.